This T cell receptor (beta chain) derives from a study of monozygotic twins with inflammatory bowel disease. Study-level results: Whereas healthy co-twins had higher TCRbeta diversity (inverse Simpson), IBD patients had lower diversity.

TCRdb re-called the 5' RACE reads and catalogs CDR3 proteins one per entry, DNA excluded. Its table records under 200,000 distinct CDR3 sequences. The germline CDR1 and CDR2 sequences are LGHNT and FRNRAP. This CDR3 comprises 15 residues. Whole-blood total RNA was extracted without T cell sorting. In regard to this clonotype: Its specificity is unknown.

The rearrangement links TRBV12-5 to TRBJ2-5. Source material: blood. This clonotype originated in a human donor with ulcerative colitis or Crohn's disease, or a healthy co-twin of an affected twin (not recorded which). This CDR3 reads CASGSGQPVQETQYF. Full variable domain (outside the CDR3, taken from reference TRBV12-5 and TRBJ2-5): DARVTQTPRHKVTEMGQEVTMRCQPILGHNTVFWYRQTMMQGLELLAYFRNRAPLDDSGMPKDRFSAEMPDATLATLKIQPSEPRDSAVYFCASGSGQPVQETQYFGPGTRLLVL.